This T cell receptor (beta chain) was documented in a study of blood T cell repertoires in COVID-19. The overall study: T cells, B-cell-depleted T cells, or PBMCs supplied cDNA or gDNA.

This CDR3 region has 16 residues. Looked up from germline, CDR1 is MNHEY and CDR2 is SMNVEV (reference sequence). V trimming: 5 bases; J trimming: 3 bases; junction bases outside the gene matches: 9. Recovered participants had two consecutive negative NP/OP PCR tests, healthcare professional clearance, or symptom resolution. The method was immunoSEQ multiplex PCR; TCRdb's version includes in-frame clones alone and lacks a portion of them. The sample carries 150,000 to 250,000 clones, roughly 80% recorded once. This clonotype originated in a middle-aged man who had recovered from COVID-19. The sample taken for sequencing was PBMCs or T cells enriched from blood (not recorded which). The chain carries TRBV27 and TRBJ1-2; 10 bases map to TRBD1. In DNA, the CDR3 is TGTGCCAGCAGTCCGGGACAGGGGTCGAGTTACTATGGCTACACCTTC. This gives the protein CASSPGQGSSYYGYTF.